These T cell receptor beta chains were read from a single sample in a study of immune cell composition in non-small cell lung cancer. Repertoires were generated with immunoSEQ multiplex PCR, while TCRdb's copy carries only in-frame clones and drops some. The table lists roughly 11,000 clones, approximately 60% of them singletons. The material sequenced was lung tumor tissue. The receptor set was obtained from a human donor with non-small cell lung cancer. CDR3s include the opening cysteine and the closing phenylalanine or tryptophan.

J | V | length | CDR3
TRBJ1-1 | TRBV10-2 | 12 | CASSPGASEAFF
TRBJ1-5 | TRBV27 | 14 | CASSLTADNQPQHF
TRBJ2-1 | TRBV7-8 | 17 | CASSFVETSGDYNEQFF
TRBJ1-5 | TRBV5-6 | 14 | CASSLGMGTKPQHF
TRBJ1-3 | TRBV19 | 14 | CASSELSSGNTIYF
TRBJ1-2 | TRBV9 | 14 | CASSSGQPRYGYTF
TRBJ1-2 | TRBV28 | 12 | CASSGLNYGYTF
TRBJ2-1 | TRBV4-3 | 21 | CASSQVGSGTSGRAGYNEQFF
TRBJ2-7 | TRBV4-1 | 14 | CASSQGAISYEQYF
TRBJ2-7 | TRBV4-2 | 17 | CASSQDRASPRAGEQYF